This entry features one T cell receptor (beta chain) sequence. TCRdb re-derived calls from the 5' RACE reads in MiXCR, one entry per CDR3 protein. This sample has approximately 580,000 distinct CDR3 sequences, with roughly 21% found just once. The record originates from a study of T-cell memory formation after mild COVID-19. Germline CDR1 and CDR2: SGHRS and YFSETQ. The ends were cut back, 0 bases at V and 6 bases at J, with 9 bases in the middle. This CDR3 comprises 13 residues. This clonotype originated in an adult woman who had mild COVID-19 (a few samples of this study predate the infection). Cell type and time point are not known. V usage is TRBV5-1 and J usage is TRBJ1-1; D remains ambiguous. Sequencing was performed on PBMCs or a T cell subset sorted from them (not recorded which). The CDR3 DNA follows: TGCGCCAGCAGCTTGGTGGGTTTCTCTGAAGCTTTCTTT. Its protein product is CASSLVGFSEAFF.